The T cell receptor beta chain described here comes from a study of OX40 agonist ivuxolimab in advanced cancers. Overall study findings and caveats: Within 6 weeks, CD4+ and CD8+ blood T cells expanded clonally at 0.1 to 3.0 mg/kg.

With V trimmed by 2 bases and J by 0 bases, 9 bases remained unmatched. The CDR3 loop spans 17 amino acids. The germline V gene encodes CDR1 SEHNR and CDR2 FQNEAQ (reference sequence). A word on this clone: Its antigen is unidentified.

Repertoires were generated with immunoSEQ multiplex PCR, while TCRdb's copy carries only in-frame clones and drops some. This table holds about 79,000 clones, 92% found once. The chain recombines TRBV7-9 with TRBJ1-2; 7 nucleotides align to TRBD1. The specimen comprised CD4+ or CD8+ T cells sorted from blood, sampled in a trial of the OX40 agonist ivuxolimab. This receptor was identified in an adult with an advanced solid tumor such as melanoma, head and neck, liver or kidney cancer. The CDR3 region has the DNA TGTGCCAGCAGCTTAAACAGGGGCCCGACAGCTAACTATGGCTACACCTTC. This gives the protein CASSLNRGPTANYGYTF.